This passage covers 20 T cell receptor beta chains from one sample sequenced in a study of beta chain features in type 1 diabetes. Overall study results and limits: A moderate, significant TCRB CDR3 shortening appeared in type 1 diabetes across four CD4+ subsets.

Antigens for these TCRs are unknown. Isolated RNA was reverse transcribed in full, so expressed TCRB transcripts were sequenced. TCRdb's copy holds only in-frame clones and misses some; the assay was immunoSEQ multiplex PCR. The sample records around 150,000 clones, around 9.7% being singletons. Specimen: central memory CD4+ T cells from blood. These receptors were obtained from a woman in her 30s with type 1 diabetes.

This clone has only a few counts. The rearrangement uses TRBV5-1 and TRBJ1-1, with D perhaps TRBD1 (6 bases). With 2 bases removed from V and 7 bases from J, the gap between germline ends came to 12 bases. Per germline, CDR1 SGHRS and CDR2 YFSETQ. This CDR3 region has 13 residues. CDR3 DNA sequence: TGCGCCAGCAGCTTCTTCAGGGGTAGTGAAGCTTTCTTT. This sequence encodes CASSFFRGSEAFF.

The chain couples TRBV6-1 to TRBJ2-1; 12 nucleotides line up with TRBD2. With 6 bases clipped from V and 7 bases from J, the junction kept 7 bases outside the gene matches. Germline V gene lookup returns CDR1 MNHNS and CDR2 SASEGT. The CDR3 sequence is 15 residues long. CDR3 loop: CASSQGLAGSNEQFF. The CDR3 DNA reads as TGTGCCAGCAGCCAAGGACTAGCGGGAAGTAATGAGCAGTTCTTC.

The chain is built from TRBV29-1 and TRBJ2-7; D gene ambiguous. V was clipped by 6 bases and J by 3 bases, with 15 bases between them. Germline V lookup: CDR1 SQVTM, CDR2 ANQGSEA. CDR3 size: 13 residues. The CDR3 is CSVVGNNNYEQYF. The CDR3, as DNA: TGCAGCGTCGTTGGTAACAATAACTACGAGCAGTACTTC.

V and J are TRBV4-1 and TRBJ1-5; D uncertain. The V end was cut by 1 base, the J end by 8 bases, with 9 bases between. This CDR3 contains 13 residues. Germline lookup yields CDR1 MGHRA and CDR2 YSYEKL. The CDR3, as DNA: TGCGCCAGCAGCCAAGTTAGGGAGGAGCCCCAGCATTTT. Encoded protein: CASSQVREEPQHF.

This clone was observed a handful of times. The V gene is TRBV7-8, the J gene TRBJ2-7; tentative D call: TRBD1 (6 bases). The length of the CDR3 is 13 residues. Between the trimmed V and J ends, which lost 5 bases and 9 bases, there was a span of 17 bases. Germline CDR1 and CDR2: SGHVS and FQNEAQ. The CDR3 here is CASSLDRNQGQYF. The CDR3 bases are TGTGCCAGCAGCCTAGACAGGAATCAGGGGCAGTACTTC.

This chain links TRBV5-4 with TRBJ1-1, with 9 bases matching TRBD1. This CDR3 spans 15 amino acids. V shed 5 bases, J shed 4 bases, and the junction held 9 bases outside the gene matches. CDR1 is SGHNT, CDR2 YYREEE, per germline (reference sequence). CDR3 residues: CASSLPGTGFTEAFF. DNA of the CDR3: TGTGCCAGCAGTCTTCCCGGGACAGGGTTCACTGAAGCTTTCTTT.

V is TRBV5-4 and J is TRBJ2-1; TRBD2 matches at 9 bases. V was clipped by 4 bases and J by 0 bases; unmatched bases: 14. CDR3 length equals 19 residues. Per the germline V gene, CDR1 is SGHNT and CDR2 is YYREEE (reference sequence). The CDR3: CASSVGVSAGGYSYNEQFF. In DNA form, the CDR3 reads TGTGCCAGCAGCGTCGGGGTTAGCGCGGGAGGGTACTCCTACAATGAGCAGTTCTTC.

This sequence joins TRBV5-1 and TRBJ2-2, with 8 bases fitting TRBD2. With V trimmed by 9 bases and J by 0 bases, 7 bases remained unmatched. Looked up from germline, CDR1 is SGHRS and CDR2 is YFSETQ. The CDR3 totals 15 residues. CDR3 in amino acids: CATTGLAPNTGELFF. The CDR3 nucleotides are TGCGCCACCACTGGACTAGCCCCGAACACCGGGGAGCTGTTTTTT.

The chain couples TRBV18 to TRBJ1-4; D remains unclear. V lost 1 base and J 0 bases, leaving 12 bases between the germline ends. In germline, CDR1 is KGHSH, CDR2 LQKENI. The CDR3 covers 17 residues. CDR3 coding DNA: TGTGCCAGCTCACCACGAACGGCCGGGGCAACTAATGAAAAACTGTTTTTT. The encoded protein is CASSPRTAGATNEKLFF.

This clone was seen more than once but under ten times. The gene calls are TRBV6-6 and TRBJ1-1; D is ambiguous. CDR1 and CDR2 from the germline V gene are MNHNY and SVGAGI (reference sequence). V lost 7 bases to trimming and J lost 4 bases, with 7 bases between them. The CDR3 consists of 11 residues. The chain's CDR3 is CASNRGTEAFF. CDR3 sequence (DNA): TGTGCCAGCAATCGGGGCACTGAAGCTTTCTTT.

The rearrangement links TRBV18 to TRBJ2-6, with TRBD1 identical over 9 bases. Unmatched junction bases numbered 10, after V lost 4 bases and J lost 3 bases. CDR1 and CDR2 from the germline V gene are KGHSH and LQKENI. The CDR3 is made up of 18 amino acids. CDR3 nucleotide sequence: TGTGCCAGCTCACAAACCGGGACAGGGTCGATTGGGGCCAACGTCCTGACTTTC. It yields the protein CASSQTGTGSIGANVLTF.

This CDR3 is CASSRGQGDTIYF. As DNA, the CDR3 is TGTGCCAGCAGCAGGGGACAGGGAGACACCATATATTTT. The V call is TRBV21-1, the J call TRBJ1-3; TRBD1, the D gene given by the table, was not confirmed from the DNA. TRBV21-1 represents a pseudogene. CDR3 length equals 13 residues.

This clone was counted between two and nine times. V is TRBV30 and J is TRBJ1-4; D might be TRBD1 (5 bases). Germline V lookup: CDR1 GTSNPN, CDR2 SVGIG (reference sequence). This CDR3 region has 15 residues. Trimming shortened V by 3 bases and J by 3 bases, and 14 bases separated the two germline ends. The CDR3 nucleotides are TGTGCCTGGAGGCCCGCGGGGGACCCTAATGAAAAACTGTTTTTT. This encodes CAWRPAGDPNEKLFF.

This clone occurred a few times. The same CDR3 is also encoded by other DNA sequences in this sample. This chain links TRBV7-9 with TRBJ2-5; D might be TRBD2 (5 bases). The CDR3 extends over 14 amino acids. The V end was cut by 1 base, the J end by 2 bases, with 8 bases between. From germline, CDR1 is SEHNR and CDR2 FQNEAQ (reference sequence). The CDR3 coding sequence is TGTGCCAGCAGCTTAGGAGGGCGGCAAGAGACCCAGTACTTC. Translated: CASSLGGRQETQYF.

This clone has a handful of counts. The genes are TRBV4-1 and TRBJ2-7, with TRBD1 identical over 9 bases. V was clipped by 5 bases and J by 3 bases; unmatched bases: 11. This CDR3 is built from 16 residues. CDR1 MGHRA and CDR2 YSYEKL come from the germline V gene. CDR3 region: CASSFPPGTGIYEQYF. CDR3 in DNA: TGCGCCAGCAGCTTCCCTCCCGGGACAGGGATCTACGAGCAGTACTTC.

This clone has a handful of counts. CDR3: CSVLRLDSGNTIYF. CDR3 nucleotide sequence: TGCAGCGTTTTGCGACTAGACTCTGGAAACACCATATATTTT. J is TRBJ1-3 and V is TRBV29-1; no clear D gene. Per the germline V gene, CDR1 is SQVTM and CDR2 is ANQGSEA. V was shortened by 5 bases and J by 0 bases, with 11 bases between the two germline ends. The CDR3 consists of 14 residues. Complete variable domain (other parts from reference TRBV29-1 and TRBJ1-3): SAVISQKPSRDICQRGTSLTIQCQVDSQVTMMFWYRQQPGQSLTLIATANQGSEATYESGFVIDKFPISRPNLTFSTLTVSNMSPEDSSIYLCSVLRLDSGNTIYFGEGSWLTVV.

The chain employs TRBV2 and TRBJ1-2, with a possible D match to TRBD1 (5 bases). CDR1 SNHLY and CDR2 FYNNEI come from the germline V gene. Between the trimmed V and J ends, which lost 4 bases and 6 bases, there was a span of 15 bases. CDR3 size: 14 residues. CDR3 in amino acids: CASSASGNYDGYTF. The CDR3 DNA sequence: TGTGCCAGCAGTGCGTCAGGGAATTATGATGGCTACACCTTC.

This clone has at least ten counts. The CDR3 region has the DNA TGCGCCAGCAGCAGGCTAGCGGGAGACACCGGGGAGCTGTTTTTT. Translation gives CASSRLAGDTGELFF. The chain couples TRBV5-1 to TRBJ2-2, with 10 bases fitting TRBD2. The CDR3 extends over 15 amino acids. Germline CDR1 and CDR2: SGHRS and YFSETQ. V trimming: 4 bases; J trimming: 3 bases; junction bases outside the gene matches: 3.

For this clone: Within the sample, other DNA sequences also encode this same CDR3. The chain uses TRBV6-6 and TRBJ2-5, with a tentative D call TRBD2 (6 bases). The V and J ends lost 7 bases and 5 bases respectively, with 14 bases between them. CDR1 is MNHNY and CDR2 is SVGAGI in the germline V gene (reference sequence). This CDR3 comprises 13 residues. CDR3 loop: CASTPIGGETQYF. The CDR3 DNA sequence: TGTGCCAGCACCCCGATCGGAGGGGAGACCCAGTACTTC.

Only a few counts were recorded for this clone. V gene TRBV11-2 combines with J gene TRBJ1-2, with D uncertain. Trimming stripped 2 bases from V and 4 bases from J, with 11 bases between. CDR1 is SGHAT and CDR2 is FQNNGV in the germline V gene. The CDR3 length is 14 residues. CDR3 region: CASSLLSGSYGYTF. Here the CDR3 DNA reads TGTGCCAGCAGCTTATTATCTGGGAGCTATGGCTACACCTTC.